The 10 T cell receptor beta chains below were found in one sample sequenced in a study of shared clonotypes between healthy human individuals (dated by TCRdb to the early 2020s). Libraries came from the immunoSEQ multiplex PCR assay. The table comes from immuneACCESS by way of TCRdb, which keeps in-frame sequences with V and J called. Part of the clones is missing from these tables; in studies checked, under half for an unresolved V gene and the rest for unknown reasons. Here the sample has some 2,100,000 clones; nearly 97% occur a single time. The ten largest make up around 0.13% of the sample. Sequencing was performed on naive CD4+ T cells sorted from blood. This specimen's cell subset or site label, interpreted: CD45RA+ positively selected. These receptors were collected from a man between 18 and 29 years old in good health.

This chain connects TRBV4-1 to TRBJ1-3; D unresolved. V was trimmed by 1 base and J by 0 bases, leaving 10 bases between them. Germline lookup yields CDR1 MGHRA and CDR2 YSYEKL. The CDR3 contains 16 residues. CDR3 in DNA: TGCGCCAGCAGCCAAGTCCCAGGATTCTCTGGAAACACCATATATTTT. Translated: CASSQVPGFSGNTIYF.

This chain joins TRBV18 and TRBJ1-4; the match to TRBD1 covers 8 bases. The trim removed 2 bases at V and 7 bases at J, leaving 3 bases unmatched. CDR3 length: 14 residues. Germline V gene sequence: CDR1 KGHSH, CDR2 LQKENI. This CDR3 is CASSPDRGLEKLFF. The CDR3 DNA reads TGTGCCAGCTCACCAGACAGGGGTCTTGAAAAACTGTTTTTT.

J is TRBJ2-2 and V is TRBV7-2, with TRBD2 matching 8 bases. The CDR3 is 15 residues long. CDR1 is SGHTA and CDR2 is FQGNSA in the germline V gene. With 6 bases clipped from V and 1 base from J, the junction kept 4 bases outside the gene matches. In DNA, the CDR3 is TGTGCCAGCAGACCAGCGGGGGTGAACACCGGGGAGCTGTTTTTT. Its protein product is CASRPAGVNTGELFF.

The chain joins TRBV6-5 to TRBJ1-4; D gene uncertain. The germline V and J ends were trimmed by 0 bases and 7 bases, with 9 bases remaining between them. Per the germline V gene, CDR1 is MNHEY and CDR2 is SVGAGI. The length of the CDR3 is 14 residues. CDR3 sequence: CASSYSSMTEKLFF. Here the CDR3 DNA reads TGTGCCAGCAGTTACTCGTCGATGACTGAAAAACTGTTTTTT.

The genes are TRBV7-2 and TRBJ2-3; 7 positions match TRBD2. The germline gives CDR1 SGHTA, CDR2 FQGNSA. V was clipped by 5 bases and J by 2 bases; unmatched bases: 7. The CDR3 extends over 15 amino acids. DNA of the CDR3: TGTGCCAGCAGCCCTCGGGGGGTTGTCACAGATACGCAGTATTTT. The encoded protein is CASSPRGVVTDTQYF. Full variable domain (remainder filled in from reference TRBV7-2 and TRBJ2-3): GAGVSQSPSNKVTEKGKDVELRCDPISGHTALYWYRQSLGQGLEFLIYFQGNSAPDKSGLPSDRFSAERTGGSVSTLTIQRTQQEDSAVYLCASSPRGVVTDTQYFGPGTRLTVL.

This rearrangement joins TRBV18 to TRBJ2-1; TRBD2 matches 7 bases. Trimming cost V 3 bases and J 4 bases; bases outside gene matches: 9. CDR3 size: 16 residues. Germline values: CDR1 KGHSH, CDR2 LQKENI. CDR3: CASSPPGGRSYNEQFF. CDR3 nucleotide sequence: TGTGCCAGCTCACCCCCCGGGGGGAGAAGTTACAATGAGCAGTTCTTC.

The J gene is TRBJ1-6, the V gene TRBV12-5; no reliable D call. The CDR3 totals 15 residues. The germline CDR1 and CDR2 sequences are LGHNT and FRNRAP. The V gene lost 2 bases and the J gene lost 7 bases, with 12 bases spanning the gap. The CDR3 DNA is TGTGCTAGTGGTTTGTCTCAGGAACCAAATTCACCCCTCCACTTT. Translation gives CASGLSQEPNSPLHF.

V and J are TRBV5-1 and TRBJ2-7; 10 bases match TRBD1. J lost 4 bases, V lost 3 bases, and 10 bases had no gene match. Germline V gene lookup returns CDR1 SGHRS and CDR2 YFSETQ. The CDR3 has 16 amino acids. The DNA for the CDR3 is TGCGCCAGCAGCTCTCTCCGGGACAGGGGAGCTTACGAGCAGTACTTC. Its protein is CASSSLRDRGAYEQYF.

A single count supports this clone. V and J are TRBV28 and TRBJ2-1; D unclear. Germline V gives CDR1 MDHEN, CDR2 SYDVKM. This CDR3 has 12 amino acids. V lost 3 bases to trimming and J lost 9 bases, with 9 bases between them. CDR3 DNA sequence: TGTGCCAGCAGTTTTCAATTGCGTGAGCAGTTCTTC. Translated: CASSFQLREQFF. The whole variable domain, filled in from reference TRBV28 and TRBJ2-1, reads DVKVTQSSRYLVKRTGEKVFLECVQDMDHENMFWYRQDPGLGLRLIYFSYDVKMKEKGDIPEGYSVSREKKERFSLILESASTNQTSMYLCASSFQLREQFFGPGTRLTVL.

The chain is built from TRBV11-2 and TRBJ2-6; D is unresolved. Between the trimmed V and J ends, which lost 0 bases and 4 bases, there was a span of 7 bases. The germline CDR1 and CDR2 sequences are SGHAT and FQNNGV. The length of the CDR3 is 15 residues. The CDR3 nucleotides are TGTGCCAGCAGCTTAGAGGGGATCGGGGCCAACGTCCTGACTTTC. Its translation: CASSLEGIGANVLTF.